This TCR beta chain derives from a study of cytomegalovirus exposure and HLA in healthy donors (dated by TCRdb to 2016 to 2017). About the full investigation: An earlier analysis of 587 of the donors reported around 280 Gb of sequence data and 95 million to 130 million unique TCR beta sequences obtained from approximately 180 million T cells. The number of typed donors differed by locus: about 629-630 for A, B, C, DRB1 and DQB1; 500 to 550 for DQA1; some 610 for DPA1; and around 490 for DPB1. To study patterns of TCR occurrence, a later analysis re-analyzed previously published TCR beta repertoires from 700 or so donors and added high-resolution HLA genotyping. Alongside the repertoire data, information on donor age, sex, ethnicity and CMV serostatus was compiled. The aim of the study was to test whether cataloging public T cell receptors could identify signatures of past pathogen exposure. Across some 400 genotyped donors of the cohort, an average of roughly 230,000 unique TCR beta nucleotide sequences per donor were sequenced, and 15% to 20% of those sequences were non-productive. The study profiled the T cell repertoires of about 720 subjects by immunosequencing and related them to cytomegalovirus serostatus. A separate validation cohort of more than 100 different subjects was used in addition to the 666-subject first cohort. Every discovery cohort repertoire had been produced on one sequencing platform. Because of strong linkage in the cohort, roughly five DR-DQ haplotypes were treated as single units for association and clustering. Approximately 300 gigabases of sequencing data and 91 million or so unique TCR sequences made up an early release that covered approximately 650 HLA-typed donors. In the later analysis, no new phenotypic data were used to find candidate immune exposures; instead, reliance was placed on TCR beta sequences and their occurrence across donors. High-throughput TCR immunosequencing, statistical association of individual TCRs with disease status, and machine learning were combined to predict cytomegalovirus infection status. Of the roughly 400 genotyped donors, approximately 81% were placed in the genetic ancestry cluster associated with self-reported Caucasian donors. To decide whether each TCR beta V gene segment behaved as functional or pseudogenic, an earlier analysis of some 570 of the donors relied on high-throughput TCR beta sequencing. Class I and class II HLA loci were covered by the typing at four-digit resolution. Genome-wide SNP genotypes for about 65% of the 666 donors were used in a later genetic analysis, which treated that subset as a discovery cohort.

Findings and caveats that apply to the study as a whole: A further reported finding was that TCR beta sequences accurately predicted the HLA-A and HLA-B alleles for most subjects in the first cohort. CMV serostatus was the only immune exposure information available for the cohort. Because counts were too low, 15 or so rarely observed V segments, including chromosome 9 orphons, were excluded from the earlier analysis of a few hundred of the donors. Broadly in line with IMGT annotations, most TCR beta V segments showed up in productive rearrangements about 87% or about 30% of the time in an earlier analysis of some 590 of the donors. In the study, about 150 TCR beta chains were listed as associated with cytomegalovirus. Across donors, most TCR sequences were observed very rarely, whereas some public TCRs were present in many individuals. This cohort had only TCR beta chains sequenced, and the lack of alpha or paired-chain data limited which features could be detected. In a later analysis, HLA-associated TCR beta chains were found to be more clonally expanded and to have lower generation probabilities than equally common non-associated chains. The 87-base-pair reads could not distinguish some IMGT-functional V segments, including TRBV6-2 and TRBV6-3, so those segments were excluded. HLA typing was unavailable for some donors at each locus, so association tests used only the typed subset. When HLA alleles, especially DR and DQ, strongly co-occurred, attributing TCR associations to individual alleles was difficult. It was suggested by the authors that the approach could potentially be generalized to other disease states and immunological phenotypes. In a later analysis, 16,951 TCR beta sequences were associated with specific HLA alleles at a false discovery rate of 0.05. In both the original and validation cohorts, the classifier was reported to diagnose cytomegalovirus status with high specificity and sensitivity. Roughly uniform sequencing depth across donors was assumed in presence/absence analyses, although this assumption may not hold. Compared with the approximately 670-donor mean, donors in an Asian-associated ancestry cluster had fewer N-insertions in productive TCRs, according to a later genetic analysis. A group of highly shared sequence variants was considered likely to be a technical artifact of the sequencing pipeline. A later analysis found that most CMV-associated TCR beta chains appeared HLA-restricted, with HLA associations seemingly driven largely by CMV exposure. According to a later analysis, TCR association rates differed among HLA loci, with DRB1 alleles showing the most associated TCRs and HLA-C alleles showing the fewest. In a later genetic analysis, a missense DCLRE1C variant was associated with V-gene and J-gene trimming of TCR beta chains, and the association was replicated in an independent cohort. In vitro tests confirmed that a few of the cytomegalovirus-associated TCR beta chains recognize cytomegalovirus antigens. In a later analysis, several top co-occurrence clusters were reported to appear linked to parvovirus B19, influenza, CMV and Epstein-Barr virus. Correlated functional status among segregating V segments might reflect linkage disequilibrium, but an unknown experimental factor could not be ruled out.

The cohort comprised some 700 healthy bone marrow donors. At the time of sampling, every cohort member was nominally healthy, though immune exposures that went unrecorded were likely present. The donor tested CMV seronegative, placing the donor among the 300 to 450 seronegative members of the cohort. Each donor provided a peripheral blood sample, and peripheral blood mononuclear cells were used for TCR beta sequencing. Genomic DNA was extracted from the blood cell samples with the Qiagen DNeasy Blood Extraction Kit. Details on this clone: Its cognate antigen has yet to be identified. Base qualities are not recorded, but no much larger clone differs from it by a single base.

CDR1 and CDR2 (MNHNS, SASEGT) derive from the germline V gene. Trimmed from V: 6 bases; trimmed from J: 6 bases; junction bases lacking a gene match: 13. From the cysteine through the phenylalanine, the CDR3 covers 15 amino acids. Solely the CDR3 DNA is kept, with 45 bases framed from the first base. Library generation was performed with the immunoSEQ multiplex PCR assay. For the multiplex PCR, a mixture combining 60 forward primers for TCR Vbeta segments and 13 reverse primers for TCR Jbeta segments was used. The CDR3 region of rearranged TCR beta genes was amplified from genomic DNA by a multiplex PCR assay. The amplified TCR beta libraries were sequenced on the Illumina HiSeq System as 87-base-pair reads. The published analysis was carried out like this. Across the 600 to 700 repertoires, a later analysis counted some 80 million unique TCR beta chains, 9.5 million to 13 million of which were shared by at least two donors. A nearest-neighbor algorithm error-corrected the raw reads and collapsed the reads into unique sequences, merging closely related sequences to remove PCR and sequencing errors. Alignment of CDR3 sequences to IMGT reference sequences was used to assign V, D and J gene segments. For a sequence to be retained, a match of at least six nucleotides was required to both a V gene segment and a J gene segment. A rearrangement counted as productive if the CDR3 had no stop codons and remained in frame with V and J, and every other rearrangement counted as non-productive. CDR3 was defined by IMGT convention, running from the second conserved V-encoded cysteine to the conserved J-encoded phenylalanine. In an earlier analysis of roughly 610 of the donors, sequences lacking an unambiguous match to a single V gene segment were excluded. An earlier analysis of several hundred of the donors classified V segments as functional when productive rearrangements were above 56.7% and as segregating when the standard deviation between donors was above 5%. To diagnose cytomegalovirus status from the catalog of TCR beta chain sequences, a statistical classification framework was built. V and J gene assignment, in a later analysis, came from comparing TCR nucleotide sequences with IMGT/GENE-DB human TR gene sequences. A later analysis assigned CDR3 sequences and most-parsimonious VDJ recombination scenarios with the TCRdist pipeline. A later analysis defined each TCR beta chain by its CDR3 amino acid sequence plus V-gene family, and excluded reads lacking a unique V-gene family. To address suspected cross-contamination and a sequencing artifact, a later analysis removed 592 highly shared, low-generation-probability nucleotide sequences. For each public chain, a later analysis derived a clonal expansion index from normalized ranks of inferred template counts within each repertoire. Generation probabilities in a later analysis came from a VDJ recombination model fitted to out-of-frame rearrangements, and those results were checked against IGoR. A later analysis scored TCR-TCR, TCR-HLA and TCR-CMV co-occurrence with hypergeometric tests, applying a repertoire-size bias correction to TCR pairs. In a later analysis, false discovery rates were estimated by permuting HLA or CMV assignments 20 times. In a later analysis, co-occurring TCRs were grouped using DBSCAN, and TCRdist sequence similarity was added for clustering within HLA-allele-positive subsets. Repertoires with fewer than 30,000 or more than 120,000 public chains were left out of co-occurrence clustering, as were five repertoires with anomalous nucleotide sharing. TCRdb retrieved this table from immuneACCESS and kept in-frame rearrangements only. Not all clones are present; in checked studies, unresolved V genes account for under half, and no reason is known for the remainder. V, J and clone size are those of that table, while D and trimming were read from the DNA. The sample contains about 200,000 clones, approximately 80% of them found a single time. The biggest ten clones account for less than 2% of the sample.

The clonotype originates from a woman aged 30 to 39 in good health and CMV-seronegative. Sequenced input: PBMCs. The sequence joins TRBV6-1 to TRBJ2-7; a stretch of 8 junction bases matches TRBD2. CDR3 protein: CASRDSGAYRGEQYF. In nucleotide form, the sequence is TGTGCCAGCAGGGATAGCGGGGCATACCGGGGCGAGCAGTACTTC.